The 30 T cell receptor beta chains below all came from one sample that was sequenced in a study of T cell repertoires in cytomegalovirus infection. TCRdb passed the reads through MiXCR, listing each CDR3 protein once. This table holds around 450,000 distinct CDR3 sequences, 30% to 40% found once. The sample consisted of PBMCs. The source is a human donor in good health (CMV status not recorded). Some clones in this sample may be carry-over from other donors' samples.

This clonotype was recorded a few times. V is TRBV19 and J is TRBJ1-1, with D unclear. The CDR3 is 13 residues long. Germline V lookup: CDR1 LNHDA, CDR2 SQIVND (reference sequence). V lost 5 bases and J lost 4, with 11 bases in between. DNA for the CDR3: TGTGCCAGTAGTCTCGGACCGGTCACTGAAGCTTTCTTT. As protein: CASSLGPVTEAFF.

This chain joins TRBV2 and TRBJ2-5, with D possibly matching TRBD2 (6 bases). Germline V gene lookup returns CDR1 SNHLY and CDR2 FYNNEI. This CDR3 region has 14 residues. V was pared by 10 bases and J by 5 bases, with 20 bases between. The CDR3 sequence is CATKTRTTQETQYF. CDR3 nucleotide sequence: TGTGCCACCAAGACTAGGACAACTCAGGAGACCCAGTACTTC.

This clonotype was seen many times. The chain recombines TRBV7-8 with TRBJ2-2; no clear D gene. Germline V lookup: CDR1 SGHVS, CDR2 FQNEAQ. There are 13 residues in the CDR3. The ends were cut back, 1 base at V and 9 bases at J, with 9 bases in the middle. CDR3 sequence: CASSLDAARELFF. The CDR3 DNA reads TGTGCCAGCAGCTTAGACGCGGCCAGGGAGCTGTTTTTT.

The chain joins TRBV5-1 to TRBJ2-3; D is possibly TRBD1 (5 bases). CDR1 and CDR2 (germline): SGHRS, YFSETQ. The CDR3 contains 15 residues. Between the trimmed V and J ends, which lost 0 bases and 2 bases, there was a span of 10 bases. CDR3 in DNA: TGCGCCAGCAGCTTGGCGAGACAGCCCACAGATACGCAGTATTTT. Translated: CASSLARQPTDTQYF.

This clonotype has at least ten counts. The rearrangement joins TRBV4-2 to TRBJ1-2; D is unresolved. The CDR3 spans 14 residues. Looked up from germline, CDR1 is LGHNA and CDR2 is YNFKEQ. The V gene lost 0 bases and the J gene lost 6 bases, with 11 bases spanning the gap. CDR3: CASSQELTANGYTF. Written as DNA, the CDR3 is TGTGCCAGCAGCCAAGAATTAACAGCAAATGGCTACACCTTC.

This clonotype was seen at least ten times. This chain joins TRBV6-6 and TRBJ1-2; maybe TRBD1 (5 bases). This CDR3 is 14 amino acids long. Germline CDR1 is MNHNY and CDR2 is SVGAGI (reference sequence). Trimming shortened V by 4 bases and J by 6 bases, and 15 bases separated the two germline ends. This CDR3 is CASSSGTTSDGYTF. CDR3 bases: TGTGCCAGCAGTTCCGGGACGACCTCGGATGGCTACACCTTC.

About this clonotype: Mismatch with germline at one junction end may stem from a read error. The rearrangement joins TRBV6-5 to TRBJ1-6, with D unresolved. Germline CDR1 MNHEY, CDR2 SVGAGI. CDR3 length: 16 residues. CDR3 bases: TGTGCCCGCAGTTATTCCGCCCTGCGTTATAATTCACCCCTCCACTTT. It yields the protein CARSYSALRYNSPLHF.

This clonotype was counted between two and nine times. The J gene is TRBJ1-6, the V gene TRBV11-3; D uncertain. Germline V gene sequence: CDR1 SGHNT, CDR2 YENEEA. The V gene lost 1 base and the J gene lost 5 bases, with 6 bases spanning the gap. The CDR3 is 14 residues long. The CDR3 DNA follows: TGTGCCAGCAGCTTAGGAATGGATAATTCACCCCTCCACTTT. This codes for CASSLGMDNSPLHF.

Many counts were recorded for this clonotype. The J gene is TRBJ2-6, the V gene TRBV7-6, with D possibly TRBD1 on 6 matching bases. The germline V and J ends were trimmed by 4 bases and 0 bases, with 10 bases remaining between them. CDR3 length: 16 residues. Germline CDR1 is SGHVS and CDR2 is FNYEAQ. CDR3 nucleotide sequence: TGTGCCAGCAGCTCGGGGACAACCTCTGGGGCCAACGTCCTGACTTTC. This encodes CASSSGTTSGANVLTF.

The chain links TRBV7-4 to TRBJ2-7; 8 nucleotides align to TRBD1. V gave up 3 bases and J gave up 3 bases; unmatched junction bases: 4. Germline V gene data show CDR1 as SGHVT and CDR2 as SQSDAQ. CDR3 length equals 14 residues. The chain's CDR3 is CASSLPQGVYEQYF. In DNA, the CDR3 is TGTGCCAGCAGCTTGCCACAGGGGGTCTACGAGCAGTACTTC.

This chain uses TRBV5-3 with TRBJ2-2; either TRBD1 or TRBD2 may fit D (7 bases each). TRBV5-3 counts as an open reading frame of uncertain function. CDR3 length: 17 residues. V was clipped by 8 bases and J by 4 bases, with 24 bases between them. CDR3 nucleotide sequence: TGTGCCAGCAGCACCCTCGGGGGGAGGGGGCCCACCGGGGAGCTGTTTTTT. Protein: CASSTLGGRGPTGELFF.

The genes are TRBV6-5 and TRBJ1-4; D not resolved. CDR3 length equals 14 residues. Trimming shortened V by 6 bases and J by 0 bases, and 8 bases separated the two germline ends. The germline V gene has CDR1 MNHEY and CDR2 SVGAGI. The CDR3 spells CASSRQSTNEKLFF. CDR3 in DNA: TGTGCCAGCAGCCGCCAGTCAACTAATGAAAAACTGTTTTTT.

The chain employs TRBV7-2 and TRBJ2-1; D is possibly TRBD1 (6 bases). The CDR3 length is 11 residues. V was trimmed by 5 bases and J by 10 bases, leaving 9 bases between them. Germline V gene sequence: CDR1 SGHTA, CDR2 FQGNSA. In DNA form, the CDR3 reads TGTACCAGCAGCCCACAGGGAGAGCAGTTCTTC. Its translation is CTSSPQGEQFF.

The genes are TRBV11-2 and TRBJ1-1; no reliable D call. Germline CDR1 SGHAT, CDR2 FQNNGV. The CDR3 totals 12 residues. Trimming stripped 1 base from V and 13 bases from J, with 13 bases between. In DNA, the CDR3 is TGTGCCAGCAGCTTAGTGGGTCAAAGCATTTTCTTT. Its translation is CASSLVGQSIFF.

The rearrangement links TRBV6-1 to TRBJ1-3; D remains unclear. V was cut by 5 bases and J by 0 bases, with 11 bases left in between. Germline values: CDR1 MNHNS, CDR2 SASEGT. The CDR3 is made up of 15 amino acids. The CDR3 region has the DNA TGTGCCAGCAGTACTACCCCGGACTCTGGAAACACCATATATTTT. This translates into CASSTTPDSGNTIYF.

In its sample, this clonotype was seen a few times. CDR3 sequence: CASSMFRLATSTDTQYF. The CDR3, as DNA: TGTGCCAGTAGTATGTTCCGACTAGCTACCAGCACAGATACGCAGTATTTT. This chain connects TRBV19 to TRBJ2-3, with 7 nucleotides matching TRBD2. Trimming took 3 bases from V and 0 from J; bases not matched to a gene: 9. Germline CDR1 and CDR2: LNHDA and SQIVND (reference sequence). This CDR3 contains 17 residues.

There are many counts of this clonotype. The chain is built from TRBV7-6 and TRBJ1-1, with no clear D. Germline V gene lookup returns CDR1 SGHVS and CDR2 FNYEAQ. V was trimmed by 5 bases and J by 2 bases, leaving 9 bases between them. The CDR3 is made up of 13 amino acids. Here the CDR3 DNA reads TGTGCCAGCAGCCCGGGGATTAACACTGAAGCTTTCTTT. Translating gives CASSPGINTEAFF. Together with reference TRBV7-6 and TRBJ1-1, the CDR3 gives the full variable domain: GAGVSQSPRYKVTKRGQDVALRCDPISGHVSLYWYRQALGQGPEFLTYFNYEAQQDKSGLPNDRFSAERPEGSISTLTIQRTEQRDSAMYRCASSPGINTEAFFGQGTRLTVV.

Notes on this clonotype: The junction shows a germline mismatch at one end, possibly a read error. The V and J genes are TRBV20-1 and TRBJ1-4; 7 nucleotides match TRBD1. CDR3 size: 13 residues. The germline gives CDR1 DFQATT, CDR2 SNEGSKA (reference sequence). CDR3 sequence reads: CSASEGAKEKLFF. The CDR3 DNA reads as TGCAGTGCTAGTGAGGGGGCTAAGGAAAAACTGTTTTTT.

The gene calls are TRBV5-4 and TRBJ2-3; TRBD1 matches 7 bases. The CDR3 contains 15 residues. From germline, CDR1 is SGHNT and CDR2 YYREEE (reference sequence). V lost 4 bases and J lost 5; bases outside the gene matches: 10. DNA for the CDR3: TGTGCCAGCAGCCCCGACTCCGACAGGGTAGATACGCAGTATTTT. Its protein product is CASSPDSDRVDTQYF.

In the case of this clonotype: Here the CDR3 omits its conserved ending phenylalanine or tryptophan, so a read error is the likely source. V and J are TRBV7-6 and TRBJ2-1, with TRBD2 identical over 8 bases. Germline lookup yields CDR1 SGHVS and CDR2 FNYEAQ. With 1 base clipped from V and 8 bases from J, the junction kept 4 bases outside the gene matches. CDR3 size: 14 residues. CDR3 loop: CASSLDQTSDEQFL. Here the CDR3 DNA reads TGTGCCAGCAGCTTAGACCAGACTAGCGATGAGCAGTTCTTA.

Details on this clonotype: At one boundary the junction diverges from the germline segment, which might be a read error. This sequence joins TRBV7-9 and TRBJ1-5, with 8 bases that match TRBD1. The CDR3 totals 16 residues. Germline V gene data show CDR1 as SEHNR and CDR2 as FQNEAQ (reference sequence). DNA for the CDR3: TGTGCAAGCAGCTTAGCGACAGGGGATCCAGATCAGCCCCAGCATTTT. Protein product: CASSLATGDPDQPQHF.

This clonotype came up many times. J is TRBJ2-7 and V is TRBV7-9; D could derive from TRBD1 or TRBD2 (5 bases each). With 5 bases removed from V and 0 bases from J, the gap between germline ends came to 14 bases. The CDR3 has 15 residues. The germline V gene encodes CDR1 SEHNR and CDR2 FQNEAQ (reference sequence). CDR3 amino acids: CASSPGPGSSYEQYF. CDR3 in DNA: TGTGCCAGCAGCCCCGGGCCAGGGAGCTCCTACGAGCAGTACTTC.

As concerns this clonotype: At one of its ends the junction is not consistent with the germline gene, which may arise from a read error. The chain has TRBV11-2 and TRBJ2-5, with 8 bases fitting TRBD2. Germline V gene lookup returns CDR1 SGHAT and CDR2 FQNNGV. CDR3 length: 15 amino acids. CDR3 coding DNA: TGTGCCAGCTCTTTGGTGCGGGGGGTTCAAGATACCCAGTACTTC. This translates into CASSLVRGVQDTQYF.

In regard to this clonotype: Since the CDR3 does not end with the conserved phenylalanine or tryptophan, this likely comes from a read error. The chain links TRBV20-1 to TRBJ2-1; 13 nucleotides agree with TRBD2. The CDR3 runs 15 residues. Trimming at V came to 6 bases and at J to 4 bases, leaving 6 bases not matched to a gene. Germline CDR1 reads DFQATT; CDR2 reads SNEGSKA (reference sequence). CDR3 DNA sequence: TGCAGTGCCCATCTACTAGCGGGGGGGTACAATGAGCAGTTCTTA. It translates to CSAHLLAGGYNEQFL.

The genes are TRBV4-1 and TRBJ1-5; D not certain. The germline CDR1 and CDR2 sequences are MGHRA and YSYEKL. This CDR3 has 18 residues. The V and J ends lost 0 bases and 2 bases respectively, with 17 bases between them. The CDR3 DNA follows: TGCGCCAGCAGCCAAGATAGGTGGGGTCAGATTGGCAATCAGCCCCAGCATTTT. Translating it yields CASSQDRWGQIGNQPQHF.

In DNA form, the CDR3 reads TGTGCCAGCAGTCTCCTAGGGGACCCTAAATCGAACACTGAAGCTTTCTTT. This codes for CASSLLGDPKSNTEAFF. V is TRBV27 and J is TRBJ1-1; possible D gene TRBD1, 5 bases. This CDR3 contains 17 residues. Per the germline V gene, CDR1 is MNHEY and CDR2 is SMNVEV (reference sequence). Trimming cost V 5 bases and J 1 base, with 20 bases left between them.

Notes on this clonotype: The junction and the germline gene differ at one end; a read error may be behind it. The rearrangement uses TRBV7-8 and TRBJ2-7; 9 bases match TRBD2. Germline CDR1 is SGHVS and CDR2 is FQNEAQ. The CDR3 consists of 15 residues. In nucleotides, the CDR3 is TGTGCCAGCAGCTCCCAGAATAGCGGGGGCTACGAGCCGTACTTC. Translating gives CASSSQNSGGYEPYF. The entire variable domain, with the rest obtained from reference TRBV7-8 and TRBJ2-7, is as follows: GAGVSQSPRYKVAKRGQDVALRCDPISGHVSLFWYQQALGQGPEFLTYFQNEAQLDKSGLPSDRFFAERPEGSVSTLKIQRTQQEDSAVYLCASSSQNSGGYEPYFGPGTRLTVT.

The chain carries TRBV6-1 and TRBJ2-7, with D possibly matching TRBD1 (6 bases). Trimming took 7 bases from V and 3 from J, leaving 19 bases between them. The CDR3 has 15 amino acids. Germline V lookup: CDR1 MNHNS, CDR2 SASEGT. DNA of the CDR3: TGTGCCAGCACCAAACAGGGAATTAGTAGCTACGAGCAGTACTTC. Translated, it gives CASTKQGISSYEQYF.

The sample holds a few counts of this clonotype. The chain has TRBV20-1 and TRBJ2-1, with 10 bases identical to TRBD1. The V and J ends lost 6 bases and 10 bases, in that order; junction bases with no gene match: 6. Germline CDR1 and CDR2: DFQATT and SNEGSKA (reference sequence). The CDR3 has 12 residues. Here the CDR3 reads CSAATGGREQFF. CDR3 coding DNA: TGCAGTGCGGCGACAGGGGGCCGAGAGCAGTTCTTC.

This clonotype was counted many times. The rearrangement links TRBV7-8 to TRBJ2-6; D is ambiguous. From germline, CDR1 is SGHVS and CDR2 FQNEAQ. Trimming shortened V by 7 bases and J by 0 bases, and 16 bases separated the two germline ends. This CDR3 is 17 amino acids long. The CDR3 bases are TGTGCCAGCAACATTTGGGCGGCCAGCTCTGGGGCCAACGTCCTGACTTTC. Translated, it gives CASNIWAASSGANVLTF.